Reported below is one T cell receptor (beta chain). Its antigen is currently unknown. The sample comes from a study of cytomegalovirus exposure and HLA in healthy donors. Study conclusions and caveats: Donors were assumed by presence/absence analyses to have roughly uniform sequencing depth. Most TCR sequences were seen very rarely across donors, but some public TCRs occurred in many. It was 150 or so TCR beta chains that were listed as cytomegalovirus-associated.

Primers included in the PCR were 60 Vbeta and 13 Jbeta primers. The data were produced by immunoSEQ multiplex PCR, yet TCRdb's version contains in-frame clones alone and is incomplete. Seen in this sample are roughly 73,000 clones; the ten most common clones hold roughly 15%. Germline V gives CDR1 SGHRS, CDR2 YFSETQ. The V and J ends lost 0 bases and 4 bases respectively, with 6 bases between them. The CDR3 has 13 amino acids. The chain is built from TRBV5-1 and TRBJ2-3; no reliable D call. This sequence was found in a man aged 50 or older in good health and CMV-seropositive. Sequencing was performed on PBMCs. CDR3 protein: CASSLGRSDTQYF. The CDR3 DNA sequence: TGCGCCAGCAGCTTGGGCAGGTCAGATACGCAGTATTTT.